These 23 T cell receptor beta chains originate from one sample sequenced in a study of blood T cell repertoires in COVID-19. The method was immunoSEQ multiplex PCR; TCRdb's version includes in-frame clones alone and lacks a portion of them. The sample includes about 25,000 clones, around 87% of them seen just once. Sequencing input: peripheral blood. The receptor source for this set is a man aged 45-65 years with active COVID-19.

The J gene is TRBJ2-5, the V gene TRBV2; D might be TRBD2 (6 bases). Germline V gene sequence: CDR1 SNHLY, CDR2 FYNNEI. V lost 7 bases and J lost 6, with 18 bases in between. The CDR3 runs to 14 residues. DNA for the CDR3: TGTGCCAGCACTCTGGTGGCAGGGAGGAAGACCCAGTACTTC. This gives the protein CASTLVAGRKTQYF.

This chain links TRBV18 with TRBJ1-1, with D hard to call. This CDR3 is 17 amino acids long. Trimming removed 0 bases at V and 4 bases at J, with 18 bases between. Germline V gene data show CDR1 as KGHSH and CDR2 as LQKENI. The CDR3 DNA is TGTGCCAGCTCACCACCGCAGAGGGTACGGGGTGGCACTGAAGCTTTCTTT. Protein: CASSPPQRVRGGTEAFF.

The V call is TRBV28, the J call TRBJ1-1, with TRBD1 matching over 7 bases. V lost 5 bases to trimming and J lost 4 bases; unmatched junction nucleotides: 10. The germline V gene has CDR1 MDHEN and CDR2 SYDVKM. This CDR3 is built from 15 residues. The CDR3 region has the DNA TGTGCCAGCAGTCCGTCCAGGGGGTTCGGCACTGAAGCTTTCTTT. It codes for CASSPSRGFGTEAFF.

This clone came up a few times. V is TRBV2 and J is TRBJ1-6, with D possibly being TRBD1 (6 bases). Deletions cut 4 bases from V and 2 bases from J, with 12 bases between. The CDR3 runs to 16 residues. Germline V gives CDR1 SNHLY, CDR2 FYNNEI. CDR3 residues: CASSAGGQAYNSPLHF. The CDR3 nucleotides read TGTGCCAGCAGTGCTGGGGGCCAGGCCTATAATTCACCCCTCCACTTT.

For the CDR3, the DNA is TGTGCCTGGAGTGGGGGCCTTGGGCAGAACACTGAAGCTTTCTTT. Residues: CAWSGGLGQNTEAFF. V is TRBV30 and J is TRBJ1-1, with D possibly TRBD1 on 5 matching bases. This CDR3 contains 15 residues. Germline V gene lookup returns CDR1 GTSNPN and CDR2 SVGIG (reference sequence). V was trimmed by 1 base and J by 1 base, leaving 13 bases between them.

The gene calls are TRBV4-3 and TRBJ2-1; 9 bases line up with TRBD2. The junction had 5 bases not matched to a gene; V was cut back by 1 base and J by 4 bases. Germline lookup yields CDR1 LGHNA and CDR2 YSLEER. This CDR3 is 16 amino acids long. The CDR3 reads CASSQAIAGGYNEQFF. The CDR3 DNA sequence: TGCGCCAGCAGCCAAGCAATCGCGGGAGGGTACAATGAGCAGTTCTTC.

The rearrangement uses TRBV5-8 and TRBJ1-1, with 7 positions matching TRBD1. CDR3 length: 15 amino acids. V lost 2 bases and J lost 2; bases outside the gene matches: 6. Per the germline V gene, CDR1 is SGHTS and CDR2 is YDEGEE. The DNA of the CDR3 is TGTGCCAGCAGCTTTGGAGGGGGCATCAACACTGAAGCTTTCTTT. Translated, it gives CASSFGGGINTEAFF.

This sequence joins TRBV12-3 or TRBV12-4 and TRBJ2-1; D unresolved. The CDR3 has 10 amino acids. The V and J ends lost 6 bases and 10 bases respectively, with 7 bases between them. In nucleotides, the CDR3 is TGTGCCAGCAGGCTAAGAGAGCAGTTCTTC. It encodes CASRLREQFF.

This chain links TRBV19 with TRBJ1-2; D unclear. Per the germline V gene, CDR1 is LNHDA and CDR2 is SQIVND (reference sequence). The CDR3 is 14 residues long. V lost 0 bases and J lost 8, with 13 bases in between. This chain's CDR3 is CASSIDPQDWGYTF. The CDR3 DNA sequence: TGTGCCAGTAGTATAGACCCCCAGGACTGGGGCTACACCTTC.

V gene TRBV7-3 combines with J gene TRBJ2-5; TRBD2 aligns across 8 bases. Germline-derived CDR1 and CDR2 are SGHTA and FQGTGA. The length of the CDR3 is 13 residues. Losses at the gene ends were 8 bases for V and 4 bases for J; bases not matched to a gene: 6. The CDR3 sequence is CASRRGAGETQYF. CDR3 in DNA: TGTGCCAGCCGGCGGGGGGCAGGAGAGACCCAGTACTTC.

The chain employs TRBV27 and TRBJ1-2; D not certain. V lost 5 bases and J lost 1, with 11 bases in between. Germline V CDR1 and CDR2: MNHEY, SMNVEV (reference sequence). This CDR3 is 14 amino acids long. This CDR3 is CASSPGGVNYGYTF. CDR3 DNA sequence: TGTGCCAGCAGTCCCGGCGGAGTTAACTATGGCTACACCTTC.

V usage is TRBV3-1 (or the pseudogene TRBV3-2) and J usage is TRBJ1-6; D is possibly TRBD1 (6 bases). The CDR3 extends over 16 amino acids. The V gene's germline CDR1 is LGHDT and CDR2 YNNKEL (reference sequence). V lost 0 bases to trimming and J lost 10 bases, with 16 bases between them. The CDR3 spells CASSQESQGYGSPLHF. The CDR3 DNA reads as TGTGCCAGCAGCCAAGAATCACAGGGCTATGGATCACCCCTCCACTTT.

The V and J genes are TRBV11-3 and TRBJ2-2, with a possible D match to TRBD1 (6 bases). CDR1 SGHNT and CDR2 YENEEA come from the germline V gene. Trimming pared 0 bases from V and 6 bases from J, leaving 17 bases between. The length of the CDR3 is 17 residues. CDR3 nucleotides: TGTGCCAGCAGCTTAGATTCCGCTGGGGGCCGTTCCGGGGAGCTGTTTTTT. This gives the protein CASSLDSAGGRSGELFF.

V usage is TRBV2 and J usage is TRBJ2-1, with 12 bases aligning to TRBD2. The germline V gene has CDR1 SNHLY and CDR2 FYNNEI. This CDR3 spans 15 amino acids. Trimming took 6 bases from V and 6 from J; bases not matched to a gene: 6. The CDR3 here is CASRETSGSGNEQFF. In DNA, the CDR3 is TGTGCCAGCAGGGAGACTAGCGGGAGCGGCAATGAGCAGTTCTTC.

The CDR3 region has the DNA TGTGCCAGCAGCTTAGGTAGACAGGGGTTGAACACTGAAGCTTTCTTT. Amino acids: CASSLGRQGLNTEAFF. The J gene is TRBJ1-1, the V gene TRBV7-2, with 8 positions matching TRBD1. J lost 0 bases, V lost 1 base, and 4 bases had no gene match. The CDR3 has 16 residues. Looked up from germline, CDR1 is SGHTA and CDR2 is FQGNSA.

The rearrangement joins TRBV5-1 to TRBJ1-3, with 7 bases matching TRBD1. V lost 2 bases to trimming and J lost 4 bases; unmatched junction nucleotides: 3. Germline lookup yields CDR1 SGHRS and CDR2 YFSETQ. The length of the CDR3 is 14 residues. CDR3: CASSFRGLGNTIYF. CDR3 sequence (DNA): TGCGCCAGCAGCTTCAGGGGGTTGGGAAACACCATATATTTT.

This clone showed up just a few times. J is TRBJ1-2 and V is TRBV11-1, with TRBD1 identical over 7 bases. The CDR3 spans 14 residues. J was trimmed by 8 bases and V by 2 bases; bases with no gene match: 8. Germline lookup yields CDR1 SGHAT and CDR2 FQDESV (reference sequence). The CDR3: CASSLNLGQRGYTF. The CDR3 region has the DNA TGTGCCAGCAGCTTAAATTTGGGACAGCGGGGCTACACCTTC. Based on the CDR3 plus reference TRBV11-1 and TRBJ1-2, the full variable domain is EAEVAQSPRYKITEKSQAVAFWCDPISGHATLYWYRQILGQGPELLVQFQDESVVDDSQLPKDRFSAERLKGVDSTLKIQPAELGDSAMYLCASSLNLGQRGYTFGSGTRLTVV.

The chain couples TRBV19 to TRBJ1-5; D possibly corresponds to TRBD1 (5 bases). The CDR3 loop spans 17 amino acids. Germline V lookup: CDR1 LNHDA, CDR2 SQIVND (reference sequence). V dropped 6 bases and J dropped 5 bases, with 23 bases sitting between them. DNA for the CDR3: TGTGCCAGTAGCTCTACTCTGCGGGGGGTTTTTGATCAGCCCCAGCATTTT. Translation: CASSSTLRGVFDQPQHF. The full variable domain, in which reference TRBV19 and TRBJ1-5 provide the parts outside the CDR3, is DGGITQSPKYLFRKEGQNVTLSCEQNLNHDAMYWYRQDPGQGLRLIYYSQIVNDFQKGDIAEGYSVSREKKESFPLTVTSAQKNPTAFYLCASSSTLRGVFDQPQHFGDGTRLSIL.

The chain links TRBV24-1 to TRBJ2-1; 10 nucleotides match TRBD1. The CDR3 sequence is 15 residues long. CDR1 is KGHDR, CDR2 SFDVKD, per germline. With V trimmed by 3 bases and J by 9 bases, 7 bases remained unmatched. The DNA of the CDR3 is TGTGCCACCAGTGATCCGGGACAGGGGTGGGGTGAGCAGTTCTTC. Amino acids: CATSDPGQGWGEQFF.

V usage is TRBV18 and J usage is TRBJ2-3; a possible D gene is TRBD2 (6 bases). V dropped 1 base and J dropped 3 bases, with 11 bases sitting between them. The CDR3 covers 15 residues. Germline CDR1 reads KGHSH; CDR2 reads LQKENI. This CDR3 reads CASSPRMRGTDTQYF. The DNA of the CDR3 is TGTGCCAGCTCACCACGTATGCGGGGAACAGATACGCAGTATTTT.

This rearrangement joins TRBV5-1 to TRBJ2-3; 12 positions agree with TRBD2. Per the germline V gene, CDR1 is SGHRS and CDR2 is YFSETQ. The CDR3 runs to 16 residues. The junction had 3 bases not matched to a gene; V was cut back by 3 bases and J by 1 base. The CDR3 spells CASSSLAGGRTDTQYF. The CDR3 nucleotides are TGCGCCAGCAGCTCCCTAGCGGGGGGGCGCACAGATACGCAGTATTTT.

The chain employs TRBV7-9 and TRBJ1-1, with D hard to call. Per the germline V gene, CDR1 is SEHNR and CDR2 is FQNEAQ (reference sequence). The CDR3 totals 15 residues. Trimming shortened V by 5 bases and J by 2 bases, and 15 bases separated the two germline ends. The CDR3 nucleotides are TGTGCCAGCAGCCCCCCGAGGGATGGAAACACTGAAGCTTTCTTT. It codes for CASSPPRDGNTEAFF.

V usage is TRBV27 and J usage is TRBJ2-1; tentative D call: TRBD2 (5 bases). Germline V gene sequence: CDR1 MNHEY, CDR2 SMNVEV (reference sequence). The V and J ends lost 9 bases and 0 bases respectively, with 12 bases between them. The CDR3 consists of 14 residues. The CDR3: CASGGASSYNEQFF. CDR3 DNA: TGTGCCAGTGGAGGCGCGAGCTCCTACAATGAGCAGTTCTTC.